This TCR beta chain stems from a study of CD8 T cells in ankylosing spondylitis. As to this clonotype: The antigen is not known.

Making use of molecular barcodes, quantitative 5'-RACE generated TCR beta libraries. TCRdb re-derived calls from the 5' RACE reads in MiXCR, one entry per CDR3 protein. Among 670,000 or so distinct CDR3 sequences, under 20% were seen once, and the ten largest hold approximately 18%. Study results and caveats: Earlier work had already found some motif variants in reactive arthritis synovial fluid and blood. Blood from ankylosing spondylitis patients appeared to carry a characteristic roughly 8-variant TCR beta motif. Disease-associated clones were reportedly significantly overrepresented in matched ankylosing spondylitis synovial fluid.

The sample comprised blood, either unsorted or a sorted T cell fraction (not recorded which). The receptor was derived from a male donor with ankylosing spondylitis.

The CDR3 sequence is CASSLEGRYTEAFF. Written as DNA, the CDR3 is TGCGCCAGCAGCTTGGAGGGGAGATACACTGAAGCTTTCTTT. V usage is TRBV5-1 and J usage is TRBJ1-1; D might be TRBD1 (5 bases). Germline assignment: CDR1 SGHRS and CDR2 YFSETQ. Trimming took off 0 bases at V and 3 bases at J, with 9 bases between the two ends. The CDR3 sequence is 14 residues long.